This T cell receptor (beta chain) was sequenced for a study of blood T cell repertoires in COVID-19 (dated by TCRdb to between 2020 and 2021). With respect to the entire study: Samples from collaborators originated in the United States, Italy and Spain and spanned both the acute and convalescent phases of COVID-19. The prospective study material was composed of cDNA or gDNA derived from T cells, B-cell-depleted T cells, or PBMCs. The dataset comprised deeply sampled blood TCRbeta repertoires from subjects exposed to, actively infected with, or recovered from COVID-19. The repertoires were released in a freely available public database intended as a resource for research on the immune response to SARS-CoV-2. The samples were drawn from two sources: the first 160 participants of the ongoing ImmuneRACE study, and 1,200 or so subjects contributed by 6 global collaborators. The sample metadata nearly always contained a de-identified subject ID, COVID-19 status, age in years and sex. Where available, HLA class I and class II types were obtained from metadata supplied by the sample provider rather than from assay-based typing. Broader findings and caveats from the paper: The quantity of clinical and demographic metadata differed by source and by participant and was supplied without curation.

The collaborating institutions used their own protocols to collect whole blood in K2EDTA tubes. For TCRbeta analysis, collaborators shipped samples as frozen whole blood, isolated PBMCs, or DNA extracted from either of those sample types. The immunoSEQ Assay, a bias-controlled multiplex PCR, was used to amplify TCRbeta CDR3 regions from genomic DNA. The study's own analysis went as follows. The number of nucleated cells in each sample was estimated by amplification of reference gene primers within the assay. To quantify the absolute abundance of each unique TCRbeta CDR3 rearrangement, sequence reads were collapsed and filtered. For each sample, productive Simpson clonality was calculated as the square root of Simpson's diversity index across productive rearrangements. Drawn from immuneACCESS, this table holds only the in-frame rearrangements with V and J called that TCRdb kept. Clones are partly lost; checked studies trace under half to an unresolved V gene and leave the rest unexplained. The DNA gave D and trimming, while V, J and clone size come from that table. For this sample the table gives 35,000 to 45,000 clones, of which 70% to 90% were detected only once. Approximately 9.1% of the sample belongs to the ten largest clones.

Including the terminal cysteine and phenylalanine, the CDR3 comprises 13 residues. Of all the DNA, just the CDR3 is kept, 39 bases in frame from base 1. Via the germline V gene, CDR1 is SGHDN and CDR2 FVKESK. A remark on this clone: It has no known antigen specificity. One end of the junction is discordant with germline, which a read error may explain.

The V and J genes are TRBV14 and TRBJ2-1; 7 nucleotides in the junction match TRBD1. The TCR comes from a human donor in a cohort sampled during active COVID-19. The sequenced material came from peripheral blood. The CDR3 protein: CASSQAQGTIRVF. The sequence in DNA is TGTGCCAGCAGCCAAGCACAGGGGACGATAAGGGTCTTC.